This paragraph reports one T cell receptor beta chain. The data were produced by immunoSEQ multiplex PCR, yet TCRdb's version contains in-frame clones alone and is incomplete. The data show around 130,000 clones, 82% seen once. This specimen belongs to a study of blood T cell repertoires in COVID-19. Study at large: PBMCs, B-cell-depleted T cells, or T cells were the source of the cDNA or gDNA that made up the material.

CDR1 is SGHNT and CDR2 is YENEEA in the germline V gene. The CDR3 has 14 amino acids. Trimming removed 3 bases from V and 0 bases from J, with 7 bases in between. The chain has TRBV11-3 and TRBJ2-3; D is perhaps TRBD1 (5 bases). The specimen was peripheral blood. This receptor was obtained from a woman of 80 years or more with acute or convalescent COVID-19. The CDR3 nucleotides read TGTGCCAGCAGCTTGGCAGGGAGCACAGATACGCAGTATTTT. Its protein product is CASSLAGSTDTQYF.